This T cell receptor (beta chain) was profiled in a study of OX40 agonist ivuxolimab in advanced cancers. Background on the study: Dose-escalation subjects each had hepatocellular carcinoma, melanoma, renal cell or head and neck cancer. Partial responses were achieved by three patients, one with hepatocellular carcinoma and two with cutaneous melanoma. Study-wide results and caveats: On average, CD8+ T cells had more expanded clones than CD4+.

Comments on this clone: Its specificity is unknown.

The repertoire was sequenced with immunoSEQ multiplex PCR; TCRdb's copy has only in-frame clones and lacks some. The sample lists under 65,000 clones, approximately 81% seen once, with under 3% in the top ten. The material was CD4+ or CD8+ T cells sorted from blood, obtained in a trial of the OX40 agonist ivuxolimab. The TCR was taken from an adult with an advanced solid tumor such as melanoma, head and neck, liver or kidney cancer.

CDR3 loop: CASSEFPGRGQFF. CDR3 nucleotide sequence: TGCGCCAGCAGTGAGTTCCCGGGGCGTGGACAGTTCTTC. The V gene is TRBV10-1, the J gene TRBJ2-1; D is possibly TRBD1 or TRBD2 (5 bases each). CDR3 length equals 13 residues. CDR1 WNHNN and CDR2 SYGVQD come from the germline V gene (reference sequence). V lost 1 base to trimming and J lost 13 bases, with 14 bases between them.